This T cell receptor (beta chain) was identified during a study of response to subunit inactivated influenza vaccine. General study points: Authors suggested each seasonal influenza vaccination recruits few new T cells.

From the RT-PCR reads, TCRdb called clonotypes with MiXCR, one entry per CDR3 protein. The table records around 570,000 distinct CDR3 sequences, roughly 8.2% of them present only once. This clonotype appeared a few times. What it recognizes is unknown. With V trimmed by 5 bases and J by 1 base, 6 bases remained unmatched. The CDR3 runs to 15 residues. The germline V gene has CDR1 DFQATT and CDR2 SNEGSKA (reference sequence). The sample in question was PBMCs from blood, obtained around 25 months after vaccination. The chain carries TRBV20-1 and TRBJ2-5, with 11 bases aligning to TRBD2. This TCR derives from a man in his fifties or sixties who received an inactivated influenza vaccine. CDR3 nucleotides: TGCAGTGCTGCCCCTAGCGGGGGGTTCCAAGAGACCCAGTACTTC. Encoded protein: CSAAPSGGFQETQYF.